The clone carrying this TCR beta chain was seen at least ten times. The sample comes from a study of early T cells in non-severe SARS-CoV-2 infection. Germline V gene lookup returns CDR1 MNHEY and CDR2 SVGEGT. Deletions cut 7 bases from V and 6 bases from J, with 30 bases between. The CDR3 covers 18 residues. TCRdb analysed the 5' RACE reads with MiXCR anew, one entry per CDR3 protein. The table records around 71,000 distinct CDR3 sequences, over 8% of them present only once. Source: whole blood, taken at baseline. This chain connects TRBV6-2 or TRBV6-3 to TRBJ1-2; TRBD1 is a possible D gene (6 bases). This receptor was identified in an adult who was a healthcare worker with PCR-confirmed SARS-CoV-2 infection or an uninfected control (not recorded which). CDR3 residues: CASILSGGPGARTHGYTF. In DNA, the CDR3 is TGTGCCAGCATCCTCTCCGGGGGCCCAGGGGCCAGAACCCATGGCTACACCTTC.